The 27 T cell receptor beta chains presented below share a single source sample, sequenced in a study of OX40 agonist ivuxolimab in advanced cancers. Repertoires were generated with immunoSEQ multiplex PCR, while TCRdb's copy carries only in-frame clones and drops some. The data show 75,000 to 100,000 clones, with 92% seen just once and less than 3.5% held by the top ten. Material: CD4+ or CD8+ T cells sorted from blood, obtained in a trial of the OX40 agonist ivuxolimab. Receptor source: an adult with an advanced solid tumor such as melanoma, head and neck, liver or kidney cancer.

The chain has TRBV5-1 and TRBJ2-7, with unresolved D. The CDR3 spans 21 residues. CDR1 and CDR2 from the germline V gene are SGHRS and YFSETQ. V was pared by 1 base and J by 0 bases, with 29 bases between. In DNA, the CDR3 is TGCGCCAGCAGCTTGTTCGGTCTCATGGGCCCGAACGCGCCAGCCTCCTACGAGCAGTACTTC. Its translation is CASSLFGLMGPNAPASYEQYF.

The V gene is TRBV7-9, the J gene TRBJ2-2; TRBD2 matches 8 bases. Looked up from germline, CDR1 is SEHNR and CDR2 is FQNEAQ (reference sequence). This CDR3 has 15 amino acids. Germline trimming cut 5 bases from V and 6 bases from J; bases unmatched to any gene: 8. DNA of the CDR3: TGTGCCAGCAGCCCAGTAGCGGGAAGTTCCGGGGAGCTGTTTTTT. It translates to CASSPVAGSSGELFF.

The CDR3 is CASSFRSSLGSNSPLHF. CDR3 bases: TGTGCCAGCAGTTTCCGTTCCTCTCTAGGGTCAAATTCACCCCTCCACTTT. The genes are TRBV27 and TRBJ1-6; D is unresolved. Trimming took 3 bases from V and 7 from J, leaving 19 bases between them. Per germline, CDR1 MNHEY and CDR2 SMNVEV (reference sequence). CDR3 size: 17 residues.

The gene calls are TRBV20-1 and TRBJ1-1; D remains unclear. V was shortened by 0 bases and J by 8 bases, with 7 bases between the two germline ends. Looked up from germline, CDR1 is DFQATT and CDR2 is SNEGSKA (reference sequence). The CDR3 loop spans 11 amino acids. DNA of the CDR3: TGCAGTGCTAGAGATCGGGCAGAAGCTTTCTTT. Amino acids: CSARDRAEAFF.

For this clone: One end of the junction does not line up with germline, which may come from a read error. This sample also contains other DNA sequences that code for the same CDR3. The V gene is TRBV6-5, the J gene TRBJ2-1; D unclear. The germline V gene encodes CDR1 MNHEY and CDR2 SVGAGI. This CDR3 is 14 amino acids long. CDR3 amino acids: CASSPVSSYNEQFF. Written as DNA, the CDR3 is TGTGCCAGCAGCCCCGTGAGCTCCTACAATGAGCAATTCTTC.

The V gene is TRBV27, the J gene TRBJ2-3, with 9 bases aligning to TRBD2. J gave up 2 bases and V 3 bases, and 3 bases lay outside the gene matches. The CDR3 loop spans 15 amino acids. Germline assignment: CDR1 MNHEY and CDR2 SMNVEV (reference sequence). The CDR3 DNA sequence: TGTGCCAGCAGTTTGGCTAGCGGGATCACAGATACGCAGTATTTT. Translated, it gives CASSLASGITDTQYF.

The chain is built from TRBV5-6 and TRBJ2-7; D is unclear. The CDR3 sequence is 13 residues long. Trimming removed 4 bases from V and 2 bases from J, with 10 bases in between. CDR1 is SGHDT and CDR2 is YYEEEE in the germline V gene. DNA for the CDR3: TGTGCCAGCAGCCCTGCAGTGGCCTACGAGCAGTACTTC. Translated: CASSPAVAYEQYF.

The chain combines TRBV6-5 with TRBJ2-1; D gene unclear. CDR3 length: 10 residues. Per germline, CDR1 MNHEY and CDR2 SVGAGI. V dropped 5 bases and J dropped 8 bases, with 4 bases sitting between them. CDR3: CASSDHEQFF. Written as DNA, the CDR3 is TGTGCCAGCAGTGACCATGAGCAGTTCTTC.

The CDR3 DNA is TGCGCCAGCAGCCCCGAACTAGCGGAAACGAGCACAGATACGCAGTATTTT. Its translation is CASSPELAETSTDTQYF. The chain is built from TRBV4-1 and TRBJ2-3; 8 positions agree with TRBD2. Germline trimming cut 4 bases from V and 0 bases from J; bases unmatched to any gene: 9. CDR3 length: 17 residues. In germline, CDR1 is MGHRA, CDR2 YSYEKL.

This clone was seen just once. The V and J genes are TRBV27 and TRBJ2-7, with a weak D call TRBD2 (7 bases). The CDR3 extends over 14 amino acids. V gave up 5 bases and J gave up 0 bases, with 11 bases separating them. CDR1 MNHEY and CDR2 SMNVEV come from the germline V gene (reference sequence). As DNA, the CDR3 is TGTGCCAGCAGTCCCGCGGGGGCCTCCTACGAGCAGTACTTC. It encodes CASSPAGASYEQYF.

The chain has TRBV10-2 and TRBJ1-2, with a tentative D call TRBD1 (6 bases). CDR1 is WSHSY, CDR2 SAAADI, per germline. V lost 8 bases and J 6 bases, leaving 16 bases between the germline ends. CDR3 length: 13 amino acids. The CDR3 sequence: CASSYGGGDGYTF. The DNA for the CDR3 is TGCGCCAGCTCCTATGGGGGGGGCGATGGCTACACCTTC.

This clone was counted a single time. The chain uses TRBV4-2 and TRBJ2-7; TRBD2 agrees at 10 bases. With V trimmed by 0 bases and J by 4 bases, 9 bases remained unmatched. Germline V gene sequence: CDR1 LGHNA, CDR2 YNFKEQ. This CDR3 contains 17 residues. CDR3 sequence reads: CASSQELAGAFFYEQYF. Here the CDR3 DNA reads TGTGCCAGCAGCCAAGAGCTAGCGGGAGCCTTTTTTTACGAGCAGTACTTC.

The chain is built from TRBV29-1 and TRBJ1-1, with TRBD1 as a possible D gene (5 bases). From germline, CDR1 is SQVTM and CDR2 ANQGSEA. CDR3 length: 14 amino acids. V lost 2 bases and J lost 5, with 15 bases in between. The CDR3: CSVELPDGGTEAFF. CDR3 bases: TGCAGCGTTGAACTTCCGGATGGGGGAACTGAAGCTTTCTTT.

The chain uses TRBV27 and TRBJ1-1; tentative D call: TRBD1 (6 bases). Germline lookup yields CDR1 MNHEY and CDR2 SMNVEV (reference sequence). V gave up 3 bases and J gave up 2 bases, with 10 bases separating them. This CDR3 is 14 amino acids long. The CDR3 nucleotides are TGTGCCAGCAGTTTCCAACAGGGAAACACTGAAGCTTTCTTT. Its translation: CASSFQQGNTEAFF.

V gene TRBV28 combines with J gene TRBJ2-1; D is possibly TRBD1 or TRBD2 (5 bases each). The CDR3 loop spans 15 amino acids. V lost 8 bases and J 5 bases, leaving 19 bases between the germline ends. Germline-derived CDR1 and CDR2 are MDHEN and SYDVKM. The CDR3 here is CASRRGIGDDNEQFF. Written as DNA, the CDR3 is TGTGCCAGCCGCCGGGGCATTGGAGACGACAATGAGCAGTTCTTC.

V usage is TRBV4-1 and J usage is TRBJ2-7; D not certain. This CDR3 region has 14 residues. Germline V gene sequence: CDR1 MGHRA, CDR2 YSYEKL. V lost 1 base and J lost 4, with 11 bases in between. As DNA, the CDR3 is TGCGCCAGCAGCCAAGGAGCAAGTGGGTACGAGCAGTACTTC. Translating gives CASSQGASGYEQYF.

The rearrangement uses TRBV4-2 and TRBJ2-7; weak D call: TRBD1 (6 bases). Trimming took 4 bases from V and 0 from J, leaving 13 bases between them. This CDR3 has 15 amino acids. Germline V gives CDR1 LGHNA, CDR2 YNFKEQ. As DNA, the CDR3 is TGTGCCAGCAGCCTCAGGGGTTTAGGCTCCTACGAGCAGTACTTC. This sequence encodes CASSLRGLGSYEQYF.

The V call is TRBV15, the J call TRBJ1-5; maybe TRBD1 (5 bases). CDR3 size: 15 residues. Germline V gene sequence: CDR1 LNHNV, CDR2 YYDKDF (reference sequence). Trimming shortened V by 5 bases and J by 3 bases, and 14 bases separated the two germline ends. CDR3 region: CATSPDRGNNQPQHF. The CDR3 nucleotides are TGTGCCACCAGCCCCGACCGGGGGAACAATCAGCCCCAGCATTTT.

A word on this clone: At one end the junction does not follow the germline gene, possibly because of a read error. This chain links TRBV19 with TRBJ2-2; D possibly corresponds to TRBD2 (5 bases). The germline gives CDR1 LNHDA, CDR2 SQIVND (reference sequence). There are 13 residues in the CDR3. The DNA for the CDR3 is TGTGCCAGTAGTTCGCTGGGGTCACGGGGAGCTGTTTTT. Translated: CASSSLGSRGAVF.

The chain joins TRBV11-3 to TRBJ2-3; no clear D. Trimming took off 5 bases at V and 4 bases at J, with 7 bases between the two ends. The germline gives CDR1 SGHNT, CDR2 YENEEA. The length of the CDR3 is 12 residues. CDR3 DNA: TGTGCCAGCAGCCTCCGGTCAGATACGCAGTATTTT. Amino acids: CASSLRSDTQYF. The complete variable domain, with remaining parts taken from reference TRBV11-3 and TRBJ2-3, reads EAGVVQSPRYKIIEKKQPVAFWCNPISGHNTLYWYLQNLGQGPELLIRYENEEAVDDSQLPKDRFSAERLKGVDSTLKIQPAELGDSAVYLCASSLRSDTQYFGPGTRLTVL.

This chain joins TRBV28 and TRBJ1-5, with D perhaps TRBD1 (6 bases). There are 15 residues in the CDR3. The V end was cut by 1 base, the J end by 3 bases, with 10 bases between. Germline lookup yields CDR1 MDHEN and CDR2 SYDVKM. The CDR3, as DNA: TGTGCCAGCAGTTTATCTAGGGACATCAATCAGCCCCAGCATTTT. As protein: CASSLSRDINQPQHF.

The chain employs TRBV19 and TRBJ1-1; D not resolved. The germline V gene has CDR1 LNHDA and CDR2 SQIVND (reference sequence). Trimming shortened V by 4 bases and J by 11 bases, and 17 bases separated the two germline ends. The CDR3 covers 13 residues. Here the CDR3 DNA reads TGTGCCAGTAGTACCACCGGGCGCGGGGAGGCTTTCTTT. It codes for CASSTTGRGEAFF.

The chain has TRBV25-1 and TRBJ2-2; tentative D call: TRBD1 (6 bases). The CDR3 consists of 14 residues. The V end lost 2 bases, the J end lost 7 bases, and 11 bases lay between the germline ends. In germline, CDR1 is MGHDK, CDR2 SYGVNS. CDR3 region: CASSENRANGELFF. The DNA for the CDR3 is TGTGCCAGCAGTGAAAACAGGGCGAACGGGGAGCTGTTTTTT.

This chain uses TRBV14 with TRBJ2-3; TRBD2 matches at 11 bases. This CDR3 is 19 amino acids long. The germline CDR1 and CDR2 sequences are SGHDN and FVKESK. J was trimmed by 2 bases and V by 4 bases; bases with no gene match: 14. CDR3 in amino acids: CASSRVLAGGTSNTDTQYF. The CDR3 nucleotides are TGTGCCAGCAGCCGGGTGTTAGCGGGGGGGACCTCCAACACAGATACGCAGTATTTT.

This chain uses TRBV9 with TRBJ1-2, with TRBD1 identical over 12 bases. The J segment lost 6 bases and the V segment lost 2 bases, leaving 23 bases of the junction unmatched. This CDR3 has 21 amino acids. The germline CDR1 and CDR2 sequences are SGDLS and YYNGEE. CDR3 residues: CASSVPEELGTGGFGSDGYTF. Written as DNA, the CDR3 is TGTGCCAGCAGCGTCCCAGAAGAATTAGGGACAGGGGGCTTTGGGTCCGATGGCTACACCTTC.

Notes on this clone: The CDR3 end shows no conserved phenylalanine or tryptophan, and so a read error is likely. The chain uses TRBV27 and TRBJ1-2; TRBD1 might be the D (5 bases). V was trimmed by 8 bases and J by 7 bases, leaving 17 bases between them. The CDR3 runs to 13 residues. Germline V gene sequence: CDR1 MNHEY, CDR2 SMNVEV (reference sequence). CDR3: CASGFLRGGGYTL. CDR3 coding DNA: TGTGCCAGCGGCTTTTTGAGGGGCGGTGGCTACACCCTC.

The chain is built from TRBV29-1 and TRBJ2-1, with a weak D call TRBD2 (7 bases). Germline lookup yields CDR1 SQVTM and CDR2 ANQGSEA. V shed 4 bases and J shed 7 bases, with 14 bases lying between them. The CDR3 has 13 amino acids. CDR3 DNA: TGCAGCGTTGGGGGGGGCGTAAGTAATGAGCAGTTCTTC. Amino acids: CSVGGGVSNEQFF.